This TCR beta chain was found in a study of CD8 T cells in Susac syndrome. In this sample, this clonotype turned up a few times. A quantity of about 0.5 to 1 ug RNA underwent reverse transcription using random hexamers. TCRdb re-derived calls from the immunoSEQ multiplex PCR reads in MiXCR, one entry per CDR3 protein. The data show 250,000 or so distinct CDR3 sequences, approximately 92% seen once. Between the trimmed V and J ends, which lost 1 base and 7 bases, there was a span of 11 bases. Germline CDR1 is SGDLS and CDR2 is YYNGEE. The CDR3 runs 13 residues. This chain joins TRBV9 and TRBJ2-5; D is uncertain. The sequenced sample was CD4+ T cells from PBMCs. The TCR originated in a human donor with multiple sclerosis. The CDR3 here is CASSVKAPGTQYF. As DNA, the CDR3 is TGTGCCAGCAGCGTAAAAGCCCCAGGGACCCAGTACTTC.